This T cell receptor (beta chain) was captured in a study of blood T cell repertoires in COVID-19. Study context: The United States, Italy and Spain were the sources of the acute and convalescent COVID-19 samples.

Trimming left V 7 bases short and J 6 bases short, with 9 bases between. The CDR3 is made up of 12 amino acids. Germline-derived CDR1 and CDR2 are MDHEN and SYDVKM. As handled by the study authors: Reference gene primer amplification gave nucleated cell count estimates. TCRdb keeps only in-frame clones here, not all; method: immunoSEQ multiplex PCR. V, J and clone size were drawn from that table, and D and trimming were deduced from the DNA. The table has about 480,000 clones, around 89% seen once. The rearrangement links TRBV28 to TRBJ2-2; D perhaps matches TRBD2 (6 bases). The sequence derives from a woman aged 30 to 39 with acute or convalescent COVID-19. The material sequenced was peripheral blood. The DNA for the CDR3 is TGTGCCAGCACTAGCGACGCCGGGGAGCTGTTTTTT. Translating gives CASTSDAGELFF.